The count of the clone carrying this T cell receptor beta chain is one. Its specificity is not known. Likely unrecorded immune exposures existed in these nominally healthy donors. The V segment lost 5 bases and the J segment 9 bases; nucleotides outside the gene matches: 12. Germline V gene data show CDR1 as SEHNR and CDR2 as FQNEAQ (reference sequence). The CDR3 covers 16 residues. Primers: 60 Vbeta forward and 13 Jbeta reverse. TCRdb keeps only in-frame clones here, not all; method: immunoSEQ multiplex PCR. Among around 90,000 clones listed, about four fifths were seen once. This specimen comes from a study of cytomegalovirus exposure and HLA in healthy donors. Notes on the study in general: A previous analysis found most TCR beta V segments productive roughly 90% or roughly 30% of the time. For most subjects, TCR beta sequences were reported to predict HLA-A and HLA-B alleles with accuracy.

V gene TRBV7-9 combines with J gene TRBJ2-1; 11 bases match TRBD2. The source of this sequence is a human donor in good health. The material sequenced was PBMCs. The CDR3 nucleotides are TGTGCCAGCAGCGCCCCTCTAGCGGGAGGCATAACTGAGCAGTTCTTC. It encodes CASSAPLAGGITEQFF. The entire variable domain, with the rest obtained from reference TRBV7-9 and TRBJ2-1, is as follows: DTGVSQNPRHKITKRGQNVTFRCDPISEHNRLYWYRQTLGQGPEFLTYFQNEAQLEKSRLLSDRFSAERPKGSFSTLEIQRTEQGDSAMYLCASSAPLAGGITEQFFGPGTRLTVL.